The subject of this entry is one T cell receptor (beta chain). This sample is part of a study of blood T cell repertoires in COVID-19. Here immunoSEQ multiplex PCR was the method, and the copy in TCRdb shows in-frame clones only, minus some. The repertoire holds approximately 35,000 clones, with approximately 80% as singletons. Trimming removed 2 bases at V and 2 bases at J, with 7 bases between. CDR1 MNHEY and CDR2 SMNVEV come from the germline V gene (reference sequence). The CDR3 runs to 13 residues. The chain carries TRBV27 and TRBJ2-7; no reliable D call. Sequenced material: peripheral blood. The sequence derives from a man older than 75 with acute or convalescent COVID-19. The CDR3 nucleotides are TGTGCCAGCAGTTTAGCGCAGGCCTACGAGCAGTACTTC. It encodes CASSLAQAYEQYF.